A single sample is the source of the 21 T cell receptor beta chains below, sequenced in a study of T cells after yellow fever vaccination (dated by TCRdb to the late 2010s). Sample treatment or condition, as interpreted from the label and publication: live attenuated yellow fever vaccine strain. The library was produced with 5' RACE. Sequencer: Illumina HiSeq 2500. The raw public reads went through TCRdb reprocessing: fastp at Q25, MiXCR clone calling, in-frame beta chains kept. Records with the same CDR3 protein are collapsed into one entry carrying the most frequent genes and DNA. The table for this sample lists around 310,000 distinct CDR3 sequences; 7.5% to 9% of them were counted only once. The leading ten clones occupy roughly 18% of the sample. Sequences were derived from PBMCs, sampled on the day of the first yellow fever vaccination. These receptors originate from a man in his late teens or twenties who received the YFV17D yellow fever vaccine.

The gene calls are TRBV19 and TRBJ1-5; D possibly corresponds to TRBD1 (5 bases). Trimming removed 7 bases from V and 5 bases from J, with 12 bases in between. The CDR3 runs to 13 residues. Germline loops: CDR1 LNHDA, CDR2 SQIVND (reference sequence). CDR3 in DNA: TGTGCCAGTATGGGGACGGGAGATCAGCCCCAGCATTTT. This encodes CASMGTGDQPQHF.

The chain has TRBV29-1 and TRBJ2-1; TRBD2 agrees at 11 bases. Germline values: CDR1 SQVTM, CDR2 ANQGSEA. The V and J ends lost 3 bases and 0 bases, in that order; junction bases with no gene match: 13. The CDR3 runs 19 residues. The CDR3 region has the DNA TGCAGCGTTGAGGGGACTAGCGGCCACAAATATAGCTCCTACAATGAGCAGTTCTTC. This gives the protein CSVEGTSGHKYSSYNEQFF.

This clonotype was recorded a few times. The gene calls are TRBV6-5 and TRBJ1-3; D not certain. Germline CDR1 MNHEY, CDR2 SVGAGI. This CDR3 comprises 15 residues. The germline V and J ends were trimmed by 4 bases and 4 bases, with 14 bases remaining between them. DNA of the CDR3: TGTGCCAGCAGTTCCCAACCTGTGCAGGGAAACACCATATATTTT. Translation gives CASSSQPVQGNTIYF.

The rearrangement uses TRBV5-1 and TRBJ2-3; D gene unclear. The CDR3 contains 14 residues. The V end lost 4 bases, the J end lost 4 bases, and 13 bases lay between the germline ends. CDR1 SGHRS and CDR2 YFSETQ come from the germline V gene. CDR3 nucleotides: TGCGCCAGCAGCCCCGCTTGGGCGGCAGATACGCAGTATTTT. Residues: CASSPAWAADTQYF.

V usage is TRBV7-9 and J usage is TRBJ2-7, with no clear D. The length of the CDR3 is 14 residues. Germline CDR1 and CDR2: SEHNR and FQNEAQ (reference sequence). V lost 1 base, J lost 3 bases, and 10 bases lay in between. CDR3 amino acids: CASSLGDTVYEQYV. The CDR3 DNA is TGTGCCAGCAGCTTAGGCGACACCGTCTACGAGCAGTACGTC.

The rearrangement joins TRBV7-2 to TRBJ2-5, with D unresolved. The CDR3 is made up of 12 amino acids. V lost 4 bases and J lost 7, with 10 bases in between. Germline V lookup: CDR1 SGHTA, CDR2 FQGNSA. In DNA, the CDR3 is TGTGCCAGCAGCTCGGACGATGGGACCCAGTACTTC. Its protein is CASSSDDGTQYF.

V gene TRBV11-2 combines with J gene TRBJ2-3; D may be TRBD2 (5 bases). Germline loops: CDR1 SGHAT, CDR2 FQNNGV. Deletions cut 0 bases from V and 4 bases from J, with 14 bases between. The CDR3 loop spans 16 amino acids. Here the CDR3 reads CASSLDPTTLADTQYF. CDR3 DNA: TGTGCCAGCAGCTTAGATCCGACTACCCTCGCAGATACGCAGTATTTT.

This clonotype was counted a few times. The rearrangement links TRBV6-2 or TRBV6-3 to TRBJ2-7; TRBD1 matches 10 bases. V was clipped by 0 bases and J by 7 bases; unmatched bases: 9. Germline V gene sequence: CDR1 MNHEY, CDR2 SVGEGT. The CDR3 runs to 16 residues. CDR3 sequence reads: CASSYSRTGGIGEQYV. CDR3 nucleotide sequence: TGTGCCAGCAGTTACTCGAGGACAGGGGGTATAGGTGAGCAGTACGTC.

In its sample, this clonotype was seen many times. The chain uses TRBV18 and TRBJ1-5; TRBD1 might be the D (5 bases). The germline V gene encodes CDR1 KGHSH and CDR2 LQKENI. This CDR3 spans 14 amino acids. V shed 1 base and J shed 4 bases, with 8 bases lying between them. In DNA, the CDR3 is TGTGCCAGCTCACCACGCGGGGGTAATCAGCCCCAGCATTTT. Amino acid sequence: CASSPRGGNQPQHF.

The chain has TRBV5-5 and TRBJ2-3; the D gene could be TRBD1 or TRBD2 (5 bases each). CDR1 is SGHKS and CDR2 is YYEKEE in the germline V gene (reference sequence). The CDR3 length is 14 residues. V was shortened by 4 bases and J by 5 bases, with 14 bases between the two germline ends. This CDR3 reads CASSLGRALDTQYF. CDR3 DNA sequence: TGTGCCAGCAGCCTGGGGCGGGCGCTAGATACGCAGTATTTT.

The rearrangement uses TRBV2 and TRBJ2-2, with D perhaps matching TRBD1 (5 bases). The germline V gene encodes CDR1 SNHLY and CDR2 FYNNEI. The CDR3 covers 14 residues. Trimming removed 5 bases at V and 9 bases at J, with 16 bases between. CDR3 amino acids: CASSLTGGYRELFF. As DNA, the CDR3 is TGTGCCAGCAGTTTAACAGGTGGATACCGGGAGCTGTTTTTT. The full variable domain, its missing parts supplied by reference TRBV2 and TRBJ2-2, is EPEVTQTPSHQVTQMGQEVILRCVPISNHLYFYWYRQILGQKVEFLVSFYNNEISEKSEIFDDQFSVERPDGSNFTLKIRSTKLEDSAMYFCASSLTGGYRELFFGEGSRLTVL.

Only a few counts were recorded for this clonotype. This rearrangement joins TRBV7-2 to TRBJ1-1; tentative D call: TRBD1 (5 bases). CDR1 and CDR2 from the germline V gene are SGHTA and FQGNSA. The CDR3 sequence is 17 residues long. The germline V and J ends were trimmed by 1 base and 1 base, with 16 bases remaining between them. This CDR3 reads CASSLGGGGSRNTEAFF. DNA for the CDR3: TGTGCCAGCAGCTTAGGGGGCGGCGGGTCACGGAACACTGAAGCTTTCTTT.

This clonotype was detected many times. The CDR3 sequence is CASRTSNEQFF. The CDR3, as DNA: TGCGCCAGCAGAACTAGCAATGAGCAGTTCTTC. The chain has TRBV5-1 and TRBJ2-1, with a possible D match to TRBD2 (5 bases). V lost 5 bases, J lost 6 bases, and 6 bases lay in between. CDR1 is SGHRS, CDR2 YFSETQ, per germline. This CDR3 contains 11 residues.

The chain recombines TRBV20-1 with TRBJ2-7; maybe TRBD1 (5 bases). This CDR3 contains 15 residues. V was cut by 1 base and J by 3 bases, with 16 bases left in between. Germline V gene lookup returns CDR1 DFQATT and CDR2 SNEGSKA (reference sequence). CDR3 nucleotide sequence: TGCAGTGCTAGAGTAGCACAGGTAGACCACTACGAGCAGTACGTC. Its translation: CSARVAQVDHYEQYV.

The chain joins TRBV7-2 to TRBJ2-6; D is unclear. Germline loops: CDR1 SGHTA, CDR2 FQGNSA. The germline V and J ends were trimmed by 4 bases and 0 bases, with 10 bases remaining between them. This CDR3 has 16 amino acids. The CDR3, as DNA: TGTGCCAGCAGCTCCGGACGGTACTCTGGGGCCAACGTCCTGACTTTC. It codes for CASSSGRYSGANVLTF.

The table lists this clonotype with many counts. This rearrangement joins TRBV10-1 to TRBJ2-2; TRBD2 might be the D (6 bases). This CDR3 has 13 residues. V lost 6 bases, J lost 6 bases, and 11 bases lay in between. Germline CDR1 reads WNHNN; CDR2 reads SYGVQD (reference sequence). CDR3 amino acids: CASSPRRAGELFF. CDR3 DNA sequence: TGCGCCAGCAGCCCTCGGAGGGCCGGGGAGCTGTTTTTT.

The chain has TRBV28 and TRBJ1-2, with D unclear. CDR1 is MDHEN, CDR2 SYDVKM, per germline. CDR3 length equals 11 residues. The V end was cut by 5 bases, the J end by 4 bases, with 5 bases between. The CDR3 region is CASSDRYGYTF. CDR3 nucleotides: TGTGCCAGCAGTGACCGCTATGGCTACACCTTC.

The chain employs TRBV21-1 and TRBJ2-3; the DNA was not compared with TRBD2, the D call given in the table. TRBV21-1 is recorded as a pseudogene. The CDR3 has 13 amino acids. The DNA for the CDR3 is TGTGCCGGATGTGATGGGGGGGGGAGGACGCAGTATTTT. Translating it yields CAGCDGGGRTQYF.

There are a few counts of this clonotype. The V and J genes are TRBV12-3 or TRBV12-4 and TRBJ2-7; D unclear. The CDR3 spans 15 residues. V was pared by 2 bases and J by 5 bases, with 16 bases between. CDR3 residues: CASSLWGIESHEQYF. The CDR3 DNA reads TGTGCCAGCAGTTTATGGGGTATTGAATCCCACGAGCAGTACTTC.

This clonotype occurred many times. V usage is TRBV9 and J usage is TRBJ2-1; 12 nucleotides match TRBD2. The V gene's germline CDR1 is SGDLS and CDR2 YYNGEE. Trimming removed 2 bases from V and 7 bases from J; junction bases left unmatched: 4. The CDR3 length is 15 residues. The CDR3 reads CASSVTSGGLNEQFF. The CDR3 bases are TGTGCCAGCAGCGTCACTAGCGGGGGGCTTAATGAGCAGTTCTTC.

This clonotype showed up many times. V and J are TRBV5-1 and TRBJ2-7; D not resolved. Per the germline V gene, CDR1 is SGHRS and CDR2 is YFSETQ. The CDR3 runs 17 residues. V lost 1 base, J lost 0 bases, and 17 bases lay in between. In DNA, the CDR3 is TGCGCCAGCAGCTTGATCCGGGCCCTACCCCGCTCCTACGAGCAGTACTTC. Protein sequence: CASSLIRALPRSYEQYF.